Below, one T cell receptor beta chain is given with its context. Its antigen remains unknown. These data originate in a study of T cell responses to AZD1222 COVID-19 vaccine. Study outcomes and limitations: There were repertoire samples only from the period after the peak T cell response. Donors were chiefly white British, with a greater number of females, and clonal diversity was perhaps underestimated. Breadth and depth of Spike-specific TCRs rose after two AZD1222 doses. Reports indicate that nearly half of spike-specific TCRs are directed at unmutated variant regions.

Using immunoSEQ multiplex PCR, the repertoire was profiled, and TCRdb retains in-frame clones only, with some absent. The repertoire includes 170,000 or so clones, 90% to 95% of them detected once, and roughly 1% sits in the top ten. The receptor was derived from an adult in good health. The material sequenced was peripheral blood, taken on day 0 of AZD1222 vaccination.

CDR3 sequence reads: CASSGQGKGPQPQHF. The CDR3 nucleotides are TGTGCCAGCAGTGGCCAGGGGAAGGGGCCTCAGCCCCAGCATTTT. The rearrangement links TRBV25-1 to TRBJ1-5; D may be TRBD1 (6 bases). This CDR3 region has 15 residues. The germline gives CDR1 MGHDK, CDR2 SYGVNS. The V end was cut by 4 bases, the J end by 6 bases, with 16 bases between.